The sequence of this T cell receptor (beta chain) was determined in a study of molecular identifiers for immune sequencing clone quantification. TCRdb used MiXCR to reprocess the PCR reads, holding one entry per CDR3 protein. The sample contains about 60,000 distinct CDR3 sequences, roughly 17% of which appear only once. With RNA at 10%, 30% or 50%, naive CD8 libraries came from around 18,000 to 910,000 sorted cells. For naive CD8 T cells, sorting used the CD8+CD4-CCR7+CD45RA+ phenotype. Sequencing was done on a sample of naive CD8+ T cells from blood, with Jurkat cell RNA spiked in. Sample subset: FACS-sorted CD8+CD4-CCR7+CD45RA+ naive T cells. This receptor was taken from a human donor in good health. Some libraries in this study had Jurkat cell RNA spiked in.

The CDR3 loop is CATSDVTSGSNEQFF. The CDR3 DNA follows: TGTGCCACCAGTGATGTGACTAGCGGGAGCAATGAGCAGTTCTTC. The chain carries TRBV24-1 and TRBJ2-1, with TRBD2 identical over 12 bases. The V and J ends lost 3 bases and 6 bases, in that order; junction bases with no gene match: 2. The CDR3 covers 15 residues. Germline V CDR1 and CDR2: KGHDR, SFDVKD.